This T cell receptor (beta chain) was recovered during a study of technical replicates of blood from several donors. After removal of 7 bases from V and 3 bases from J, the junction contained 7 bases not matched to a gene. CDR1 SNHLY and CDR2 FYNNEI come from the germline V gene. This CDR3 region has 14 residues. Profiling relied on immunoSEQ multiplex PCR, and the TCRdb table lists in-frame clones only, not all of them. The sample carries approximately 76,000 clones, roughly 97% recorded once. The TCR comes from a human donor in good health. This chain connects TRBV2 to TRBJ1-1; 8 positions match TRBD1. Sequenced sample: T cells isolated from PBMCs. CDR3 sequence: CASKPGQAYTEAFF. The CDR3 DNA follows: TGTGCCAGCAAACCGGGACAGGCCTACACTGAAGCTTTCTTT.